The rows below give T cell receptor beta chains drawn from one sample of a study of cytotoxic CD8 clonotypes in ibrutinib-treated CLL. The data were produced by immunoSEQ multiplex PCR, yet TCRdb's version contains in-frame clones alone and is incomplete. The sample yields 150,000 to 200,000 clones, under 85% seen once. Sequenced material: PBMCs, taken after 24 months of ibrutinib treatment. The receptors were gathered from a human donor with chronic lymphocytic leukemia. The conserved cysteine and the conserved F or W are not part of the CDR3 here. The order of the fields is V gene, CDR3 protein.

V gene: TRBV7-8
CDR3 protein: ASSLRRGPSYEQY

V gene: TRBV7-3
CDR3 protein: ASSTPRGTDTQY

V gene: TRBV19
CDR3 protein: ASTTQGAGNQPQH

V gene: TRBV28
CDR3 protein: VDRGSYEQY

V gene: TRBV7-2
CDR3 protein: ASSLRFGLGDRGAEAF

V gene: TRBV2
CDR3 protein: ASNSQGWEPYGYT

V gene: TRBV19
CDR3 protein: ASRTSGTSGRAGQF

V gene: TRBV28
CDR3 protein: ASSFGQGYQPQH

V gene: TRBV6-5
CDR3 protein: ASSPTRRGNYGYT

V gene: TRBV13
CDR3 protein: ASRPRASGRSTGELF

V gene: TRBV7-9
CDR3 protein: ASSSGSYSNQPQH

V gene: TRBV30
CDR3 protein: AWSGGRGTGELF

V gene: TRBV5-1
CDR3 protein: ASSPTRSGSDEQY

V gene: TRBV19
CDR3 protein: ASKGGSEKLF

V gene: TRBV5-1
CDR3 protein: ASSLTGGTYNEQF

V gene: TRBV30
CDR3 protein: AWRGSGDQPQH

V gene: TRBV7-3
CDR3 protein: ASSLRAGTGASGDGYT

V gene: TRBV19
CDR3 protein: ASSEQGPPANEKLF

V gene: TRBV27
CDR3 protein: ASSLWPGRGRSSSYNEQF

V gene: TRBV7-8
CDR3 protein: ASSFRRNTEAF

V gene: TRBV4-3
CDR3 protein: ASSHGGAVGYT

V gene: TRBV18
CDR3 protein: ASSPGLSSIGYT

V gene: TRBV19
CDR3 protein: ASSSLLASHEQY

V gene: TRBV11-2
CDR3 protein: ASSLVGPSGNTIY

V gene: TRBV2
CDR3 protein: ASRGGYEQY

V gene: TRBV6-6
CDR3 protein: ASSPMGRAKTEAF

V gene: TRBV6-6
CDR3 protein: ASGRGGSYNEQF

V gene: TRBV2
CDR3 protein: ASSGSGLAVWELF

V gene: TRBV6-9
CDR3 protein: ASSQPRGLAAGYT

V gene: TRBV5-6
CDR3 protein: ASSSPEGVDYGYT

V gene: TRBV28
CDR3 protein: ASSSQGAPNYGYT

V gene: TRBV30
CDR3 protein: AWSRPPRNTEAF

V gene: TRBV19
CDR3 protein: ASTLSAGGYNEQF

V gene: TRBV28
CDR3 protein: ASSLVPGGWHTEAF

V gene: TRBV6-4
CDR3 protein: ASRKEGAGAETQY

V gene: TRBV4-1
CDR3 protein: ASSLSRDGRSDTEAF

V gene: TRBV18
CDR3 protein: ASSPRTGDSGANVLT